This T cell receptor (beta chain) was recorded in a study of blood T cell repertoires in COVID-19. Study information: Samples came from the United States, Italy and Spain, spanning acute and convalescent COVID-19. T cells, B-cell-depleted T cells, or PBMCs supplied cDNA or gDNA.

CDR1 and CDR2 (germline): MGHDK, SYGVNS. The CDR3 is 15 residues long. The V gene lost 6 bases and the J gene lost 0 bases, with 9 bases spanning the gap. In the study's own analysis: Reference gene primers were amplified, and this amplification served to estimate nucleated cell counts. Repertoires were generated with immunoSEQ multiplex PCR, while TCRdb's copy carries only in-frame clones and drops some. That table is the source of V, J and clone size, and D and trimming were worked out from the DNA. The sample has about 400,000 clones; 75% to 90% are singletons. This clone was found once. Material for sequencing was peripheral blood. The receptor comes from a woman in her twenties or thirties with acute or convalescent COVID-19. V gene TRBV25-1 combines with J gene TRBJ2-6; D may be TRBD1 (6 bases). The CDR3 DNA reads as TGTGCCAGCAGAGGACAGACCTCTGGGGCCAACGTCCTGACTTTC. Encoded protein: CASRGQTSGANVLTF.